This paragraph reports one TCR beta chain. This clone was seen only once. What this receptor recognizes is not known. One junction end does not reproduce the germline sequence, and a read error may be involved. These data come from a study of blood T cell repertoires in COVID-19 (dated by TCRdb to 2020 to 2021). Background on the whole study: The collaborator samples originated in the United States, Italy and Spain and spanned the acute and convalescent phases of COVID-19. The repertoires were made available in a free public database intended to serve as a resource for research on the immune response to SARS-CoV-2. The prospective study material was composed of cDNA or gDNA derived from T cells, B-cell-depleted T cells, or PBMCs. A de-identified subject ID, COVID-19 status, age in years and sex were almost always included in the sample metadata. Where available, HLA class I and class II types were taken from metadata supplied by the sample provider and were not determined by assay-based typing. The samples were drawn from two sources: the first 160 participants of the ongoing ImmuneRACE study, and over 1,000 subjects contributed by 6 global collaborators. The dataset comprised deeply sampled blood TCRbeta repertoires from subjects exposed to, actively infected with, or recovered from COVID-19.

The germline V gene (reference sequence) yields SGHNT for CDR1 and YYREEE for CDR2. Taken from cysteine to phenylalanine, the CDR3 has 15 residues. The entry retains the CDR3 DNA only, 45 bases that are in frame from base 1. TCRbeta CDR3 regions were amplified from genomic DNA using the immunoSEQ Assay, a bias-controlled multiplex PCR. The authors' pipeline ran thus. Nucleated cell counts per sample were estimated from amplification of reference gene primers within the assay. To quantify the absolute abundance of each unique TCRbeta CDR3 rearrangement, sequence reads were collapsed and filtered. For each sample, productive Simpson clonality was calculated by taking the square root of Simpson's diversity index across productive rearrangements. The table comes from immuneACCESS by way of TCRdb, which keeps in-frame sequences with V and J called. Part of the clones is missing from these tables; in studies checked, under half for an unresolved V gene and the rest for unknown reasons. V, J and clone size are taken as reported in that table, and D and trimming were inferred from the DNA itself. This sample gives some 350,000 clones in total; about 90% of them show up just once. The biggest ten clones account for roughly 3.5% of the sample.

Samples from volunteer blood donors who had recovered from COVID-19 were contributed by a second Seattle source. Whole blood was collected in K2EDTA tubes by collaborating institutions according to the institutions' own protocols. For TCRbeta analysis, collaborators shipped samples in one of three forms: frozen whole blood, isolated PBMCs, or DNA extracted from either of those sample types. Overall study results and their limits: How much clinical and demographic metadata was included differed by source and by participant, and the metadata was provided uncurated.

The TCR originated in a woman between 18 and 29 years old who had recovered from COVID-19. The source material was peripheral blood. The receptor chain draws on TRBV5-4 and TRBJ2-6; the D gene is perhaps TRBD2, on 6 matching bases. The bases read TGTGCCAGCAGCTTGGGGAGGGCTGGTGCCAACGTCCTGACTTTC. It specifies CASSLGRAGANVLTF.